What follows are 20 T cell receptor beta chains derived from one specimen sequenced in a study of blood T cell repertoires in COVID-19. The repertoire was sequenced with immunoSEQ multiplex PCR; TCRdb's copy has only in-frame clones and lacks some. This sample has about 130,000 clones, with about four fifths found just once. Sequencing input: peripheral blood. All receptors derive from a man in his sixties with acute or convalescent COVID-19.

This chain links TRBV10-3 with TRBJ2-7, with 9 bases that match TRBD1. Trimming cost V 6 bases and J 5 bases; bases outside gene matches: 8. Germline V gene lookup returns CDR1 ENHRY and CDR2 SYGVKD. CDR3 length equals 14 residues. The CDR3 sequence is CAIRAGTGIDEQYF. CDR3 DNA: TGTGCCATCAGGGCCGGGACAGGGATCGACGAGCAGTACTTC.

The chain links TRBV9 to TRBJ1-4; no clear D. V lost 0 bases to trimming and J lost 6 bases, with 12 bases between them. The CDR3 runs 15 residues. Germline CDR1 SGDLS, CDR2 YYNGEE. CDR3: CASSVGGGEDEKLFF. The CDR3 DNA reads TGTGCCAGCAGCGTAGGTGGAGGTGAAGATGAAAAACTGTTTTTT.

The rearrangement links TRBV7-3 to TRBJ2-1, with 10 bases aligning to TRBD2. V was clipped by 8 bases and J by 9 bases; unmatched bases: 10. The germline V gene encodes CDR1 SGHTA and CDR2 FQGTGA. The CDR3 loop spans 14 amino acids. CDR3 in DNA: TGTGCCAGCGCATCTAGCGGGAGACGTAGTGAGCAGTTCTTC. The encoded protein is CASASSGRRSEQFF.

The V gene is TRBV19, the J gene TRBJ2-2; 8 nucleotides agree with TRBD1. CDR3 length: 15 residues. V gave up 5 bases and J gave up 0 bases; unmatched junction bases: 2. CDR1 is LNHDA and CDR2 is SQIVND in the germline V gene (reference sequence). The CDR3 DNA reads as TGTGCCAGTAGTCGGGACAGGACGAACACCGGGGAGCTGTTTTTT. Translating gives CASSRDRTNTGELFF.

This rearrangement joins TRBV9 to TRBJ1-2; TRBD1 matches at 9 bases. This CDR3 is 15 amino acids long. With V trimmed by 4 bases and J by 5 bases, 9 bases remained unmatched. Looked up from germline, CDR1 is SGDLS and CDR2 is YYNGEE. CDR3 loop: CASSPGTGSGYGYTF. CDR3 DNA sequence: TGTGCCAGCAGCCCAGGGACAGGGAGTGGGTATGGCTACACCTTC.

V usage is TRBV9 and J usage is TRBJ2-3; TRBD2 aligns across 7 bases. The CDR3 has 19 residues. Germline values: CDR1 SGDLS, CDR2 YYNGEE. V lost 1 base to trimming and J lost 0 bases; unmatched junction nucleotides: 14. Written as DNA, the CDR3 is TGTGCCAGCAGCGTAATCGCGGGGGTAACATATACTAGCACAGATACGCAGTATTTT. Its protein is CASSVIAGVTYTSTDTQYF.

The V and J genes are TRBV12-5 and TRBJ1-2; no definite D call. CDR3 size: 14 residues. The germline V and J ends were trimmed by 5 bases and 4 bases, with 14 bases remaining between them. Germline V gene sequence: CDR1 LGHNT, CDR2 FRNRAP. CDR3 sequence (DNA): TGTGCTAGTGGTCCTATCCCCGGGAGCTATGGCTACACCTTC. Protein: CASGPIPGSYGYTF.

The chain couples TRBV19 to TRBJ1-5; D may be TRBD1 (6 bases). Trimming took off 5 bases at V and 5 bases at J, with 16 bases between the two ends. The CDR3 extends over 15 amino acids. CDR1 is LNHDA, CDR2 SQIVND, per germline (reference sequence). In DNA, the CDR3 is TGTGCCAGTAGTTTGGGACACGGAGTGCATCAGCCCCAGCATTTT. Translating it yields CASSLGHGVHQPQHF.

The chain combines TRBV3-1 (or the pseudogene TRBV3-2) with TRBJ1-1; maybe TRBD1 (5 bases). V lost 3 bases and J 4 bases, leaving 9 bases between the germline ends. The CDR3 loop spans 13 amino acids. CDR1 LGHDT and CDR2 YNNKEL come from the germline V gene (reference sequence). CDR3 region: CASSQYQGTEAFF. CDR3 DNA sequence: TGTGCCAGCAGCCAGTATCAGGGCACTGAAGCTTTCTTT.

This clone was detected only a few times. This chain joins TRBV5-1 and TRBJ2-7; TRBD1 aligns across 9 bases. Per the germline V gene, CDR1 is SGHRS and CDR2 is YFSETQ. The CDR3 consists of 15 residues. V gave up 2 bases and J gave up 0 bases; unmatched junction bases: 3. This chain's CDR3 is CASSLGTGSSYEQYF. In nucleotides, the CDR3 is TGCGCCAGCAGCTTAGGGACAGGGAGCTCCTACGAGCAGTACTTC.

The count of this clone is one. The V call is TRBV25-1, the J call TRBJ1-2; 9 bases line up with TRBD1. V lost 0 bases to trimming and J lost 8 bases; unmatched junction nucleotides: 7. Germline assignment: CDR1 MGHDK and CDR2 SYGVNS. This CDR3 has 15 residues. The DNA of the CDR3 is TGTGCCAGCAGTGAATATGGGGACAGGGTCAGCGGCTACACCTTC. Its protein product is CASSEYGDRVSGYTF.

The chain joins TRBV6-5 to TRBJ1-1, with 9 positions matching TRBD1. The V segment lost 6 bases and the J segment 4 bases; nucleotides outside the gene matches: 0. Germline V gives CDR1 MNHEY, CDR2 SVGAGI. CDR3 size: 12 residues. CDR3 region: CASRGQGTEAFF. For the CDR3, the DNA is TGTGCCAGCAGGGGACAGGGCACTGAAGCTTTCTTT.

The V gene is TRBV6-5, the J gene TRBJ1-1; weak D call: TRBD1 (5 bases). Germline CDR1 reads MNHEY; CDR2 reads SVGAGI. The CDR3 runs 16 residues. The V end was cut by 3 bases, the J end by 3 bases, with 17 bases between. The CDR3 region is CASSYAQGLRYTEAFF. In DNA, the CDR3 is TGTGCCAGCAGTTATGCCCAGGGACTTAGGTACACTGAAGCTTTCTTT.

V is TRBV6-5 and J is TRBJ2-7, with D possibly matching TRBD1 (6 bases). This CDR3 is built from 13 residues. CDR1 MNHEY and CDR2 SVGAGI come from the germline V gene. With 7 bases removed from V and 1 base from J, the gap between germline ends came to 11 bases. The CDR3 sequence is CASKRTESYEQYF. In nucleotides, the CDR3 is TGTGCCAGCAAAAGGACAGAATCCTACGAGCAGTACTTC.

The chain employs TRBV12-3 or TRBV12-4 and TRBJ2-1, with D possibly TRBD1 on 5 matching bases. V shed 2 bases and J shed 4 bases, with 6 bases lying between them. This CDR3 region has 13 residues. Written as DNA, the CDR3 is TGTGCCAGCAGTTTAAGGGGATACAATGAGCAGTTCTTC. Its protein is CASSLRGYNEQFF.

The sample holds one count of this clone. This chain joins TRBV9 and TRBJ1-3, with TRBD1 identical over 9 bases. V lost 0 bases, J lost 1 base, and 11 bases stayed unmatched. CDR1 is SGDLS and CDR2 is YYNGEE in the germline V gene. The CDR3 sequence is 19 residues long. This chain's CDR3 is CASSVASGQGVRSGNTIYF. For the CDR3, the DNA is TGTGCCAGCAGCGTAGCTTCGGGACAGGGAGTAAGGTCTGGAAACACCATATATTTT.

V and J are TRBV27 and TRBJ2-1, with 13 bases that match TRBD2. V was pared by 5 bases and J by 6 bases, with 13 bases of the junction left unmatched. Germline CDR1 MNHEY, CDR2 SMNVEV (reference sequence). CDR3 length: 18 amino acids. The CDR3 is CASSKTGTSGIARNEQFF. CDR3 nucleotide sequence: TGTGCCAGCAGTAAAACCGGGACTAGCGGGATTGCGCGCAATGAGCAGTTCTTC.

The genes are TRBV27 and TRBJ2-5, with TRBD2 matching 12 bases. V lost 6 bases to trimming and J lost 3 bases; unmatched junction nucleotides: 2. Germline loops: CDR1 MNHEY, CDR2 SMNVEV (reference sequence). This CDR3 spans 14 amino acids. The CDR3 nucleotides are TGTGCCAGCAGCCGACTAGCGGGAGAAGAGACCCAGTACTTC. It yields the protein CASSRLAGEETQYF.

This chain links TRBV7-9 with TRBJ1-2; 9 bases fit TRBD1. The CDR3 is 13 amino acids. The V gene end was trimmed by 6 bases and the J gene end by 4 bases; junction bases not matched to a gene: 3. Germline CDR1 and CDR2: SEHNR and FQNEAQ (reference sequence). The CDR3 sequence: CASRGQGVYGYTF. CDR3 coding DNA: TGTGCCAGCAGGGGACAGGGCGTCTATGGCTACACCTTC.

The chain combines TRBV5-1 with TRBJ1-4, with 7 bases aligning to TRBD1. V lost 4 bases to trimming and J lost 4 bases; unmatched junction nucleotides: 7. The length of the CDR3 is 15 residues. Germline V gene sequence: CDR1 SGHRS, CDR2 YFSETQ. The CDR3 loop is CASSRTRGSNEKLFF. The CDR3 DNA follows: TGCGCCAGCAGCCGGACCAGGGGGAGTAATGAAAAACTGTTTTTT. Together with reference TRBV5-1 and TRBJ1-4, the CDR3 gives the full variable domain: KAGVTQTPRYLIKTRGQQVTLSCSPISGHRSVSWYQQTPGQGLQFLFEYFSETQRNKGNFPGRFSGRQFSNSRSEMNVSTLELGDSALYLCASSRTRGSNEKLFFGSGTQLSVL.